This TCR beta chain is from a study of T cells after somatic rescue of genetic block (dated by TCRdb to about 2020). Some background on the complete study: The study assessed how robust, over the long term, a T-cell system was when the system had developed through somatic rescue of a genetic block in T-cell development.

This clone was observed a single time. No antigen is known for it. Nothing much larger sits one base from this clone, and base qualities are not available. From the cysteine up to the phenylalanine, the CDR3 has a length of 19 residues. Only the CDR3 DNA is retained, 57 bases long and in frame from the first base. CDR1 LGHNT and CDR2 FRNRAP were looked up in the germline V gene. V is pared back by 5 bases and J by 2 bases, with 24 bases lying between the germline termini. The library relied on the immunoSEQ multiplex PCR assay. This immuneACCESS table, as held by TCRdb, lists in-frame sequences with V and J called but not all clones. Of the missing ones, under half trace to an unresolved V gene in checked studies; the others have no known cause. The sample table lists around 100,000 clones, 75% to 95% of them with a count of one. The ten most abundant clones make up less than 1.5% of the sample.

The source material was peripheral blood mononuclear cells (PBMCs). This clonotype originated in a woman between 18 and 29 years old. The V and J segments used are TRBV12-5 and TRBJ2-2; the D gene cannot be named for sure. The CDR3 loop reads CASGTILVGRSENTGELFF. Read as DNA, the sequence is TGTGCTAGTGGTACGATACTGGTGGGCAGGAGCGAAAACACCGGGGAGCTGTTTTTT.